This TCR beta chain was profiled in a study of cytomegalovirus exposure and HLA in healthy donors. Amplification used 60 Vbeta primers and 13 Jbeta primers. Sequencing used immunoSEQ multiplex PCR; TCRdb keeps in-frame clones, though not all of them. The sample carries about 110,000 clones, just over 75% recorded once. Although they were nominally healthy when sampled, donors likely had unrecorded immune exposures. V lost 0 bases to trimming and J lost 1 base; unmatched junction nucleotides: 2. The CDR3 contains 16 residues. Germline V gene lookup returns CDR1 SGHRS and CDR2 YFSETQ. Sequenced sample: PBMCs. The chain couples TRBV5-1 to TRBJ2-2, with TRBD2 matching 8 bases. The receptor was derived from a man between 25 and 39 years old in good health and CMV-seropositive. The CDR3 sequence is CASSLDAGGNTGELFF. CDR3 sequence (DNA): TGCGCCAGCAGCTTGGATGCGGGGGGGAACACCGGGGAGCTGTTTTTT.